The TCR beta chain described here comes from a study of blood T cells in healthy people across ages. Together with a sample-barcoded 5' primer, a J-beta primer mix was included in a second PCR lasting roughly 6 to 12 cycles. Every single cDNA molecule received a tag from a template-switch adaptor with 12 random nucleotides. Via MiXCR, TCRdb re-called the 5' RACE reads, giving one row per CDR3 protein. This table has approximately 580,000 distinct CDR3 sequences, less than 25% appearing once. The CDR3 extends over 15 amino acids. Germline CDR1 is SGHTA and CDR2 is FQGNSA. V lost 2 bases and J lost 5, with 15 bases in between. This same sample was also taken into another study, of T cells of mothers and their children. As reported in that work: Donation came from three healthy Caucasian mothers together with their six children. There were over 8.5 million TCR beta CDR3 reads from each mother and several million from each child.

The receptor was isolated from a boy under 18 in good health. The chain has TRBV7-2 and TRBJ1-1; D gene uncertain. The source material was blood. CDR3 coding DNA: TGTGCCAGCAGCTTAAAGGGTCCCGTGGGAACTGAAGCTTTCTTT. Encoded protein: CASSLKGPVGTEAFF.